These 21 T cell receptor beta chains were all obtained from the same sample, sequenced in a study of neurological immune-mediated disorders (dated by TCRdb to the late 2010s). The library was produced with 5' RACE. Sequencing instrument: Illumina HiSeq 2500. TCRdb cleaned the public reads at Q25 with fastp, built clones with MiXCR and kept in-frame beta chains. One record per CDR3 amino acid sequence lists the most common genes and DNA. This sample holds over 90,000 distinct CDR3 sequences; about a tenth were observed only once. The ten largest clones take up approximately 3.1% of the sample. What the time point label conveys for this sample: longitudinal time-point 3. Sequenced material: PBMCs. Receptor source: a female donor with HTLV-1-associated myelopathy (HAM/TSP).

This clonotype was detected many times. This rearrangement joins TRBV11-1 to TRBJ2-1; D is unresolved. Trimming left V 1 base short and J 8 bases short, with 12 bases between. This CDR3 has 14 residues. CDR1 and CDR2 from the germline V gene are SGHAT and FQDESV (reference sequence). The CDR3 spells CASSLDVARDEQFF. The CDR3 DNA follows: TGTGCCAGCAGCTTAGACGTGGCTAGGGATGAGCAGTTCTTC. The entire variable domain, with the rest obtained from reference TRBV11-1 and TRBJ2-1, is as follows: EAEVAQSPRYKITEKSQAVAFWCDPISGHATLYWYRQILGQGPELLVQFQDESVVDDSQLPKDRFSAERLKGVDSTLKIQPAELGDSAMYLCASSLDVARDEQFFGPGTRLTVL.

This clonotype was recorded at least ten times. The CDR3 reads CASSQVTRSDTIYF. Written as DNA, the CDR3 is TGTGCCAGCAGCCAAGTTACGCGGAGCGACACCATATATTTT. This chain links TRBV3-1 with TRBJ1-3; the D is unclear. V lost 1 base to trimming and J lost 8 bases, with 12 bases between them. The CDR3 totals 14 residues. Germline V CDR1 and CDR2: LGHDT, YNNKEL (reference sequence).

In this sample, this clonotype turned up many times. The chain has TRBV20-1 and TRBJ1-1; 8 nucleotides line up with TRBD1. CDR1 is DFQATT and CDR2 is SNEGSKA in the germline V gene (reference sequence). The CDR3 consists of 14 residues. The V and J ends lost 3 bases and 0 bases, in that order; junction bases with no gene match: 3. The CDR3 sequence: CSARETGVNTEAFF. The CDR3 DNA reads as TGCAGTGCTAGGGAGACAGGGGTGAACACTGAAGCTTTCTTT.

At least ten counts were recorded for this clonotype. The chain carries TRBV20-1 and TRBJ2-7; TRBD2 agrees at 8 bases. Trimming removed 1 base from V and 7 bases from J; junction bases left unmatched: 3. The CDR3 covers 12 residues. The germline gives CDR1 DFQATT, CDR2 SNEGSKA (reference sequence). CDR3 amino acids: CSARGRGAEQYF. The CDR3 DNA sequence: TGCAGTGCTAGAGGGCGGGGGGCGGAGCAGTACTTC.

V gene TRBV20-1 combines with J gene TRBJ2-4; a possible D gene is TRBD2 (6 bases). Trimming removed 6 bases at V and 6 bases at J, with 24 bases between. CDR1 DFQATT and CDR2 SNEGSKA come from the germline V gene (reference sequence). The length of the CDR3 is 16 residues. CDR3 amino acids: CSAQEGRLSGRNIQYF. The CDR3 region has the DNA TGCAGTGCCCAAGAAGGGAGGTTGTCAGGGCGAAACATTCAGTACTTC.

A note on this clonotype: A much larger clone lies a single base off, so this may be a read error. The chain employs TRBV20-1 and TRBJ2-3, with TRBD2 matching over 14 bases. The CDR3 extends over 15 amino acids. Germline CDR1 and CDR2: DFQATT and SNEGSKA (reference sequence). V gave up 8 bases and J gave up 3 bases; unmatched junction bases: 7. CDR3 sequence: CSSPTSGGATDTQYF. The CDR3 DNA reads TGCAGTTCCCCGACTAGCGGGGGGGCGACAGATACGCAGTATTTT.

The chain joins TRBV20-1 to TRBJ1-4; 7 positions match TRBD1. The CDR3 is 14 amino acids. The J segment lost 8 bases and the V segment lost 1 base, leaving 7 bases of the junction unmatched. The V gene's germline CDR1 is DFQATT and CDR2 SNEGSKA (reference sequence). CDR3 nucleotides: TGCAGTGCTAGAGGGGCAGGGGGAAACGAAAAACTGTTTTTT. Amino acid sequence: CSARGAGGNEKLFF.

This clonotype was found a few times. The rearrangement joins TRBV19 to TRBJ2-3; 9 bases agree with TRBD2. CDR3 length: 15 residues. Trimming at V came to 3 bases and at J to 4 bases, leaving 5 bases not matched to a gene. The germline CDR1 and CDR2 sequences are LNHDA and SQIVND (reference sequence). CDR3 sequence reads: CASSMGSGGSDTQYF. The CDR3 coding sequence is TGTGCCAGTAGTATGGGGAGCGGGGGGTCAGATACGCAGTATTTT.

There are many counts of this clonotype. The J gene is TRBJ1-5, the V gene TRBV15; weak D call: TRBD1 (5 bases). Germline CDR1 is LNHNV and CDR2 is YYDKDF (reference sequence). The CDR3 covers 16 residues. Deletions cut 0 bases from V and 2 bases from J, with 11 bases between. CDR3: CATSRDSRGGNQPQHF. CDR3 sequence (DNA): TGTGCCACCAGCAGAGATTCACGGGGGGGCAATCAGCCCCAGCATTTT.

V and J are TRBV9 and TRBJ1-3; D remains unclear. The CDR3 is 12 amino acids. Germline CDR1 and CDR2: SGDLS and YYNGEE. The V end lost 2 bases, the J end lost 5 bases, and 5 bases lay between the germline ends. The CDR3 here is CASSVARNTIYF. In DNA, the CDR3 is TGTGCCAGCAGCGTGGCCAGAAACACCATATATTTT.

To note about this clonotype: A junction end diverges from the germline sequence, so it may reflect a read error. The gene calls are TRBV5-1 and TRBJ2-7; D gene ambiguous. This CDR3 comprises 15 residues. Germline CDR1 SGHRS, CDR2 YFSETQ. This CDR3 reads CANSLEGKGFYEQYF. The DNA for the CDR3 is TGCGCCAACAGCTTAGAAGGGAAGGGATTCTACGAGCAGTACTTC.

This clonotype was counted many times. The chain recombines TRBV7-9 with TRBJ2-3, with TRBD1 identical over 7 bases. Germline V gene sequence: CDR1 SEHNR, CDR2 FQNEAQ (reference sequence). The ends lost 5 bases at V and 0 bases at J; junction bases unmatched: 5. The CDR3 is 15 amino acids. The CDR3 protein is CASSHTGASTDTQYF. The CDR3 DNA sequence: TGTGCCAGCAGCCACACAGGGGCCAGCACAGATACGCAGTATTTT.

With respect to this clonotype: Since a much larger clone is just one base distant, this may be a read error. The chain joins TRBV12-3 or TRBV12-4 to TRBJ2-2, with TRBD2 matching 15 bases. V shed 8 bases and J 0 bases; nucleotides not matched to a gene: 4. CDR3 size: 17 residues. The CDR3 loop reads CASWGLAGGSNTGELFF. CDR3 DNA sequence: TGTGCCAGCTGGGGACTAGCGGGGGGATCGAACACCGGGGAGCTGTTTTTT.

This clonotype was counted ten times or more. The J gene is TRBJ2-2, the V gene TRBV10-3, with 11 bases aligning to TRBD1. This CDR3 has 16 residues. From germline, CDR1 is ENHRY and CDR2 SYGVKD. The ends lost 10 bases at V and 2 bases at J; junction bases unmatched: 9. CDR3 nucleotide sequence: TGTGCCACCCTACCCGGGACAGGGGGAAACACCGGGGAGCTGTTTTTT. This translates into CATLPGTGGNTGELFF.

This clonotype was recorded many times. The chain combines TRBV2 with TRBJ2-3, with 7 bases fitting TRBD2. There are 14 residues in the CDR3. CDR1 is SNHLY, CDR2 FYNNEI, per germline. J lost 1 base, V lost 8 bases, and 6 bases had no gene match. The CDR3 spells CASGGETGTDTQYF. CDR3 bases: TGTGCCAGCGGGGGGGAAACAGGCACAGATACGCAGTATTTT.

This clonotype was seen ten or more times. The chain has TRBV6-1 and TRBJ1-5; unclear D gene. Per the germline V gene, CDR1 is MNHNS and CDR2 is SASEGT. V dropped 5 bases and J dropped 3 bases, with 14 bases sitting between them. This CDR3 contains 15 residues. The CDR3 region has the DNA TGTGCCAGCAGTCTCTCGGGCCCAACCAATCAGCCCCAGCATTTT. Translated, it gives CASSLSGPTNQPQHF.

In this sample, this clonotype turned up many times. This chain links TRBV6-5 with TRBJ2-7, with D possibly being TRBD1 (6 bases). Germline CDR1 reads MNHEY; CDR2 reads SVGAGI. The V gene lost 5 bases and the J gene lost 5 bases, with 19 bases spanning the gap. This CDR3 spans 15 amino acids. CDR3 sequence reads: CASSLTGTPFDEQYF. The DNA for the CDR3 is TGTGCCAGCAGTCTTACCGGGACACCATTCGACGAGCAGTACTTC.

With regard to this clonotype: A read error may be the cause here, since a much bigger clone is one base away. The chain links TRBV27 to TRBJ2-2; D is possibly TRBD1 (5 bases). From germline, CDR1 is MNHEY and CDR2 SMNVEV (reference sequence). V shed 9 bases and J shed 7 bases, with 18 bases lying between them. This CDR3 comprises 14 residues. The CDR3 region is CASKGSGQGGELFF. The CDR3 nucleotides read TGTGCCAGTAAGGGGTCAGGGCAAGGCGGGGAGCTGTTTTTT.

The chain uses TRBV27 and TRBJ1-1; TRBD1 might be the D (5 bases). This CDR3 has 14 residues. The germline CDR1 and CDR2 sequences are MNHEY and SMNVEV (reference sequence). V was pared by 6 bases and J by 2 bases, with 13 bases between. CDR3 nucleotides: TGTGCCAGCAGCTGGGGGGGTTTAAACACTGAAGCTTTCTTT. This translates into CASSWGGLNTEAFF.

The sample holds many counts of this clonotype. This chain uses TRBV7-2 with TRBJ2-7, with 8 bases identical to TRBD1. Germline trimming cut 3 bases from V and 3 bases from J; bases unmatched to any gene: 7. The germline V gene has CDR1 SGHTA and CDR2 FQGNSA. CDR3 length: 15 amino acids. The CDR3 DNA reads TGTGCCAGCAGCTTGTCATCGGACAGGGTCTACGAGCAGTACTTC. Translated: CASSLSSDRVYEQYF. Using reference TRBV7-2 and TRBJ2-7 for the parts outside the CDR3, the full variable domain is GAGVSQSPSNKVTEKGKDVELRCDPISGHTALYWYRQSLGQGLEFLIYFQGNSAPDKSGLPSDRFSAERTGGSVSTLTIQRTQQEDSAVYLCASSLSSDRVYEQYFGPGTRLTVT.

The J gene is TRBJ2-3, the V gene TRBV6-6; unclear D gene. CDR1 MNHNY and CDR2 SVGAGI come from the germline V gene (reference sequence). Between the trimmed V and J ends, which lost 6 bases and 4 bases, there was a span of 8 bases. This CDR3 is 12 amino acids long. The CDR3 protein is CASSRSADTQYF. The CDR3, as DNA: TGTGCCAGCAGCCGGAGCGCAGATACGCAGTATTTT.